This T cell receptor (beta chain) was captured in a study of regulatory T cells in long-lasting Graves disease (dated by TCRdb to the early 2020s). About the full investigation: Newly diagnosed Graves' disease patients had taken antithyroid drugs for less than 3 months. Patients with persistent Graves' disease were compared with patients with newly diagnosed Graves' disease using TCR sequencing and RNA sequencing of peripheral blood. The study took place in China and was registered as a clinical trial. A total of around 35 samples were covered by TCR sequencing, comprising roughly 13 persistent and about 20 newly diagnosed Graves' disease patients.

On this clonotype itself: There is no known antigen for this receptor. One base away there is no much larger clone; base qualities are not given.

Interpreted using the paper, the time point label stands for: newly diagnosed GD, antithyroid drugs for less than 3 months. For both TCR sequencing and RNA sequencing, RNA was extracted from PBMCs in TRIzol. The diagnosis of Graves' disease followed American Thyroid Association guidelines. Patients were recruited from an endocrinology department in Xi'an, China. From each patient, around 9.3 milliliters of peripheral blood was collected into an EDTA anticoagulant tube. PBMCs were isolated by Ficoll Paque Plus density gradient separation without further T cell sorting. An Agilent 2100 Bioanalyzer and agarose gel were used to check RNA quality, and a NanoDrop 2000 was used to measure RNA concentration. The CDR3 runs 15 residues from the cysteine to the phenylalanine. The retained sequence is limited to the CDR3, 45 bases, with the frame set at the first base. The trim is 4 bases for V and 9 bases for J, with a gap of 16 bases between the germline ends. CDR1 and CDR2 were assigned from the germline V gene (reference sequence) as MNHEY and SMNVEV.

The method behind the library was multiplex PCR. Sequenced on an Illumina HiSeq 4000. CDR3 regions were amplified by Arm-PCR with iRepertoire HTBI primers to construct TCR beta libraries. Before sequencing, the PCR products went through gel purification. The source study handled its data this way. Gene usage analysis of CDR3 amino acid clonotypes used the 50 to 70 TRBV and some 15 TRBJ segments found across samples. COPE and FqMerger were used to merge filtered high-quality paired reads into contigs. BLAST was used to align contigs to IMGT TRBV, TRBD and TRBJ reference genes, and CDR3 was defined according to IMGT. Any clonotype with a frequency above 0.1% was classified as a highly expanded clone. Shannon entropy served as the measure of repertoire diversity, while the Gini coefficient captured V-J evenness. A clonotype was considered public if more than one individual shared it. In TCRdb, the public reads were trimmed at Q25 with fastp and aligned with MiXCR, with productive beta chains retained. A single entry per CDR3 protein holds the most common genes and DNA from its merged rows. For this entry, the V and J calls and clone size follow TCRdb and not the study's own pipeline. Recorded for this sample are roughly 510,000 distinct CDR3 sequences; roughly a sixth of them occurred a single time. The ten biggest clones cover about 12% of the sample.

Here is what the overall study found, with its caveats: Sequencing and analysis were limited to the TCR beta chain. Persistent disease showed preferential use of TRBV28, TRBJ1-2 and TRBJ2-5, whereas newly diagnosed disease favored TRBV20-1 and TRBJ2-1. Compared with newly diagnosed patients, persistent Graves' disease patients had lower TCR Shannon entropy and fewer highly expanded clones, which suggests clonal expansion. A larger number of public clonotypes was shared among persistent patients (fewer than 3,000) than among newly diagnosed patients (over 850). As a limitation, the authors acknowledged that the small sample size may reduce accuracy. The study examined only peripheral blood because the primary lesion, thyroid tissue, could not be accessed.

This sample was also put to use in a study of T cells in Graves' hyperthyroidism and ophthalmopathy. The second study, in turn, reports: Stable Graves' hyperthyroidism was defined as the absence of progression to ophthalmopathy over 18 months of follow-up. Hyperthyroidism patients were newly diagnosed, with disease duration under 2 months, and aged 18 to 65 years. Exclusion was applied to patients with uncontrolled infections, other autoimmune diseases, pregnancy or lactation. Clinical symptoms, serum thyroxine and TRAb, thyroid ultrasound, and orbital computed tomography formed the basis for the diagnoses. A first-round RT-PCR of the TCR CDR3 used the HTBI primer set with the Qiagen OneStep RT-PCR kit. Most expanded thyroid clonotypes (frequency above 0.001) were also detected in blood, a finding suggesting that blood repertoires may reflect thyroid immune responses. A model built on a 13 V-J signature distinguished ophthalmopathy from stable hyperthyroidism, reaching roughly 88% sensitivity and 81.08% specificity in cross-validation and 80%/75% in testing. In validation, the model predicted progression to ophthalmopathy a median of roughly 6.1 months before onset, with roughly 71% sensitivity and around 76% specificity. To identify TCR V-J signatures that set the groups apart, the researchers used a discovery cohort of roughly 100 patients, made up of 43 with Graves' ophthalmopathy and 55 to 65 with stable Graves' hyperthyroidism. Prospective prediction of ophthalmopathy was tested in an independent validation cohort of fewer than 20 hyperthyroidism patients and roughly 16 patients who later progressed to ophthalmopathy. The roughly 91 discovery patients were randomly divided into training and test sets at a 7:3 ratio. In more than 5 Graves' hyperthyroidism patients, the study also compared T-cell repertoires from thyroid tissue with T-cell repertoires from blood. Following sampling, methimazole starting at 30 mg daily was given to hyperthyroidism patients, and high-dose intravenous methylprednisolone was given to ophthalmopathy patients. A second multiplex PCR round built the libraries, followed by size selection and purification. Paired-end sequencing of the libraries was performed with 100 bp reads on an Illumina HiSeq2000. Raw data were processed with SOAPnuke, discarding reads with adapters, uncalled bases, mean Phred below 15, or no exact constant-primer or identifier match. COPE v1.2.5 was used to merge high-quality paired reads, and clonotypes were defined as unique nucleotide sequences. Clonotypes were aligned to IMGT TRBV, TRBD and TRBJ reference segments using MiTCR v1.1. The analysis was restricted to V-J combinations with a frequency above 0.0001, which together covered about 99% of the repertoires. A TCS score was defined as the ratio of F50 (clonal expansion) to E x V (chaos), with BLOSUM62-based TCRdist applied between CDR3 peptides within each V-J. Welch's t-statistics and random forest reduced some 510 V-J features to fewer than 15, which were used in a naive Bayes classifier (R e1071). Sample size was not statistically predetermined, and blinding of investigators to group allocation was not performed. TCR Vbeta CDR3 sequencing of roughly 140 peripheral blood samples (under 45 ophthalmopathy, over 70 hyperthyroidism and roughly 17 progressor patients) is reported in the paper.

This sequence originates from a man aged 18 to 30 with Graves disease. Donor details come from another sample of the same person, matched by shared clones. The sequence joins TRBV27 to TRBJ1-6; TRBD1 is possibly the D segment (5 matching bases). The specimen comprised peripheral blood mononuclear cells (PBMCs), sampled at new diagnosis, from a patient treated with antithyroid drugs. The nucleotide sequence is TGTGCCAGCAGTTACCCTCCGGGACGAGGTTCACCCCTCCACTTT. This encodes CASSYPPGRGSPLHF.